These 9 T cell receptor beta chains were sequenced from one sample in a study of identical twins. Via MiXCR, TCRdb re-called the 5' RACE reads, giving one row per CDR3 protein. This table holds some 270,000 distinct CDR3 sequences, about 8% found once. The data also belong to a second study, concerning yellow fever vaccine responses in identical twins.

Sequenced material: CD8+ T cells sorted from blood. The receptors come from a woman aged 18-29 years in good health.

This clonotype has ten or more counts. Since the CDR3 does not end with the conserved phenylalanine or tryptophan, this likely comes from a read error. The DNA is omitted, as the CDR3 cannot be located on it reliably, and the CDR3 follows TCRdb's listing. V and J are TRBV7-8 and TRBJ2-7; the DNA was not compared with TRBD1, the D call given in the table. Inclusive of both ends, the CDR3 amounts to 11 amino acids. Germline values: CDR1 SGHVS, CDR2 FQNEAQ. Here the CDR3 reads CASSIRDRVNS.

The rearrangement uses TRBV29-1 and TRBJ2-7; TRBD1 is a possible D gene (5 bases). The V end lost 5 bases, the J end lost 5 bases, and 7 bases lay between the germline ends. The CDR3 has 10 residues. Germline V gene sequence: CDR1 SQVTM, CDR2 ANQGSEA. Here the CDR3 reads CSVWGDEQYF. CDR3 DNA: TGCAGCGTTTGGGGCGACGAGCAGTACTTC.

This clonotype was detected ten times or more. This chain connects TRBV2 to TRBJ2-3, with 10 bases that match TRBD1. Losses at the gene ends were 0 bases for V and 14 bases for J; bases not matched to a gene: 8. Germline CDR1 is SNHLY and CDR2 is FYNNEI. The CDR3 totals 14 residues. CDR3 amino acids: CASSEAVDRGAPYF. The CDR3 DNA reads TGTGCCAGCAGTGAAGCGGTGGACAGGGGGGCCCCGTATTTT.

The chain carries TRBV27 and TRBJ2-3; TRBD2 matches at 9 bases. From germline, CDR1 is MNHEY and CDR2 SMNVEV (reference sequence). The CDR3 length is 14 residues. The trim removed 4 bases at V and 3 bases at J, leaving 2 bases unmatched. The CDR3 loop is CASSWTSVTDTQYF. The CDR3 region has the DNA TGTGCCAGCAGTTGGACTAGCGTTACAGATACGCAGTATTTT.

The chain joins TRBV6-7 to TRBJ1-5; 7 bases map to TRBD1. TRBV6-7 is annotated as an ORF whose role is uncertain. The CDR3 totals 14 residues. With 7 bases clipped from V and 4 bases from J, the junction kept 7 bases outside the gene matches. In DNA form, the CDR3 reads TGTGCCAGCAATTCCGGACAGGAGAATCAGCCCCAGCATTTT. Amino acid sequence: CASNSGQENQPQHF.

The J gene is TRBJ2-5, the V gene TRBV20-1; D remains unclear. The CDR3 is 10 residues long. V dropped 7 bases and J dropped 3 bases, with 6 bases sitting between them. Germline V gene sequence: CDR1 DFQATT, CDR2 SNEGSKA (reference sequence). CDR3 protein: CSGLEETQYF. The CDR3 DNA reads as TGCAGTGGATTGGAAGAGACCCAGTACTTC.

This clonotype was recorded a few times. The V and J genes are TRBV28 and TRBJ2-7, with 9 bases fitting TRBD2. Germline V gene sequence: CDR1 MDHEN, CDR2 SYDVKM. V was pared by 5 bases and J by 2 bases, with 16 bases of the junction left unmatched. The CDR3 covers 18 residues. The DNA of the CDR3 is TGTGCCAGCAGTACCCGGACCCTGCTAGCGGGAAAACCCTACGAGCAGTACTTC. This codes for CASSTRTLLAGKPYEQYF.

V and J are TRBV6-2 or TRBV6-3 and TRBJ2-5; 11 bases align to TRBD2. This CDR3 is built from 16 residues. Germline V gene sequence: CDR1 MNHEY, CDR2 SVGEGT. V lost 6 bases to trimming and J lost 3 bases; unmatched junction nucleotides: 9. The CDR3 here is CASSPGTSGEEETQYF. The CDR3 DNA sequence: TGTGCCAGCAGCCCTGGGACTAGCGGAGAAGAAGAGACCCAGTACTTC.

This clonotype has just a few counts. This chain connects TRBV27 to TRBJ1-4, with D possibly being TRBD1 (6 bases). This CDR3 comprises 14 residues. Germline V CDR1 and CDR2: MNHEY, SMNVEV (reference sequence). The V end lost 8 bases, the J end lost 4 bases, and 14 bases lay between the germline ends. CDR3 region: CASQKGGSNEKLFF. In nucleotides, the CDR3 is TGTGCCAGCCAGAAGGGGGGGAGTAATGAAAAACTGTTTTTT.